In this sample, the clone carrying this TCR beta chain turned up many times. Its cognate antigen is unknown. This sample stems from a study of post-analysis software for immune sequencing data. Whole-study results and caveats: Patients used a handful of TRBV segments, including TRBV5-6, TRBV5-1 and TRBV20-1, more often than controls. The authors found that F measure strongly co-clustered same-batch samples. Normalized Chao1 diversity in multiple sclerosis patients fell significantly below that of controls.

TCR beta libraries were prepared from cDNA with unique molecular identifiers. The authors obtained roughly 0.5 million cDNA molecules from about 0.94 to 9.7 million T cells. TCRdb redid the calling of the PCR reads with MiXCR, one entry per CDR3 protein. The data contain roughly 540,000 distinct CDR3 sequences, about a third of them singletons. With 3 bases clipped from V and 1 base from J, the junction kept 10 bases outside the gene matches. The CDR3 is 17 residues long. The V call is TRBV12-3 or TRBV12-4, the J call TRBJ2-5; 8 bases align to TRBD2. Sequencing input: blood. The receptor was derived from a girl between 2 and 17 years old with multiple sclerosis. The CDR3 coding sequence is TGTGCCAGCAGTTTGGGGGGAGCTAGCGGGTTCCAAGAGACCCAGTACTTC. Residues: CASSLGGASGFQETQYF.